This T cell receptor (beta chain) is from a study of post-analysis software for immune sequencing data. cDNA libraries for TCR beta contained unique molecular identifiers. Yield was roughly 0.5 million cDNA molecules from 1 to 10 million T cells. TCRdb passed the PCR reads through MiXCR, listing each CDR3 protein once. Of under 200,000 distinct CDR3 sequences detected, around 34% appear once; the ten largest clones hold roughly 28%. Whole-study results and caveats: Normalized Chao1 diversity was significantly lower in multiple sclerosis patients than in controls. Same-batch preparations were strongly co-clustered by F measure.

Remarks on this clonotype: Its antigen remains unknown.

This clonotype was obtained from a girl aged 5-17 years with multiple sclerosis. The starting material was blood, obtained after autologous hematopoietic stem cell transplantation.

Written as DNA, the CDR3 is TGTGCCACCAGCAGAGATTTGGCTAGCGAGAGCACAGATACGCAGTATTTT. Residues: CATSRDLASESTDTQYF. The J gene is TRBJ2-3, the V gene TRBV15; D is possibly TRBD2 (6 bases). The CDR3 totals 17 residues. V lost 0 bases and J lost 0, with 13 bases in between. Germline V gene lookup returns CDR1 LNHNV and CDR2 YYDKDF (reference sequence). The full variable domain, in which reference TRBV15 and TRBJ2-3 provide the parts outside the CDR3, is DAMVIQNPRYQVTQFGKPVTLSCSQTLNHNVMYWYQQKSSQAPKLLFHYYDKDFNNEADTPDNFQSRRPNTSFCFLDIRSPGLGDTAMYLCATSRDLASESTDTQYFGPGTRLTVL.